This entry lists 29 T cell receptor beta chains sequenced from one sample in a study of cytomegalovirus exposure and HLA in healthy donors. The study ran its PCR with 60 Vbeta and 13 Jbeta primers. The protocol was immunoSEQ multiplex PCR, while the TCRdb copy is restricted to in-frame clones and leaves out a portion. The sample has tens of thousands of clones; roughly three quarters are singletons. Sequenced: PBMCs. Every receptor here comes from a woman in her 40s in good health and CMV-seropositive.

The chain joins TRBV9 to TRBJ1-2; 8 nucleotides match TRBD1. V lost 2 bases to trimming and J lost 6 bases; unmatched junction nucleotides: 6. This CDR3 is built from 14 residues. Per germline, CDR1 SGDLS and CDR2 YYNGEE. CDR3 DNA sequence: TGTGCCAGCAGCGTCCCTGACAGGGGTGATGGCTACACCTTC. Residues: CASSVPDRGDGYTF.

The chain combines TRBV19 with TRBJ2-1; TRBD2 is a possible D gene (6 bases). The CDR3 is 16 residues long. The V end lost 7 bases, the J end lost 0 bases, and 16 bases lay between the germline ends. Germline assignment: CDR1 LNHDA and CDR2 SQIVND (reference sequence). The DNA of the CDR3 is TGTGCCAGTAAGGCCCAGTTCGGGAGCTCCTACAATGAGCAGTTCTTC. Translated: CASKAQFGSSYNEQFF.

The V gene is TRBV6-5, the J gene TRBJ2-7, with 10 bases that match TRBD1. The CDR3 totals 14 residues. CDR1 is MNHEY and CDR2 is SVGAGI in the germline V gene. The ends lost 6 bases at V and 4 bases at J; junction bases unmatched: 6. The CDR3 sequence: CASSDRGLSYEQYF. CDR3 nucleotide sequence: TGTGCCAGCAGCGACAGGGGGCTATCATACGAGCAGTACTTC.

The genes are TRBV4-1 and TRBJ1-4, with D possibly being TRBD1 (5 bases). The V end was cut by 4 bases, the J end by 2 bases, with 11 bases between. This CDR3 has 15 residues. Germline CDR1 MGHRA, CDR2 YSYEKL. DNA for the CDR3: TGCGCCAGCAGCCCTGGGACTTCGACTAATGAAAAACTGTTTTTT. This translates into CASSPGTSTNEKLFF.

The chain carries TRBV15 and TRBJ1-6; 7 bases map to TRBD1. The ends lost 2 bases at V and 12 bases at J; junction bases unmatched: 4. Germline V gene data show CDR1 as LNHNV and CDR2 as YYDKDF (reference sequence). CDR3 length: 13 amino acids. CDR3 in DNA: TGTGCCACCAGCAGACAGGGGGAAGGACCCCTCCACTTT. This translates into CATSRQGEGPLHF.

This clone occurred once. The chain carries TRBV6-5 and TRBJ1-5, with TRBD1 matching over 8 bases. The CDR3 has 14 amino acids. J gave up 3 bases and V 5 bases, and 3 bases lay outside the gene matches. CDR1 MNHEY and CDR2 SVGAGI come from the germline V gene. CDR3 region: CASSPRGPNQPQHF. For the CDR3, the DNA is TGTGCCAGCAGTCCCAGGGGGCCCAATCAGCCCCAGCATTTT.

J is TRBJ1-2 and V is TRBV9, with D possibly TRBD1 on 5 matching bases. Germline CDR1 reads SGDLS; CDR2 reads YYNGEE. The CDR3 consists of 15 residues. The V end lost 3 bases, the J end lost 1 base, and 13 bases lay between the germline ends. In DNA form, the CDR3 reads TGTGCCAGCAGCGCTGACAGTTCCCTTAACTATGGCTACACCTTC. Protein sequence: CASSADSSLNYGYTF.

This clone is a singleton in its sample. The rearrangement joins TRBV19 to TRBJ1-1; D is perhaps TRBD1 (5 bases). CDR1 is LNHDA, CDR2 SQIVND, per germline (reference sequence). This CDR3 spans 13 amino acids. Trimming pared 10 bases from V and 4 bases from J, leaving 16 bases between. CDR3 in DNA: TGTGCCATATTCGGGGGAGCGATCACTGAAGCTTTCTTT. This encodes CAIFGGAITEAFF.

The chain combines TRBV19 with TRBJ1-5; possibly TRBD1 for D (5 bases). The V end was cut by 4 bases, the J end by 3 bases, with 7 bases between. The germline V gene encodes CDR1 LNHDA and CDR2 SQIVND (reference sequence). This CDR3 is 13 amino acids long. This chain's CDR3 is CASSRQTNQPQHF. DNA for the CDR3: TGTGCCAGTAGTAGACAGACCAATCAGCCCCAGCATTTT.

The chain couples TRBV7-9 to TRBJ1-4, with D hard to call. Trimming pared 5 bases from V and 4 bases from J, leaving 8 bases between. The CDR3 covers 13 residues. From germline, CDR1 is SEHNR and CDR2 FQNEAQ (reference sequence). The CDR3 coding sequence is TGTGCCAGCAGCGGCCGGGATAATGAAAAACTGTTTTTT. It codes for CASSGRDNEKLFF.

The rearrangement joins TRBV7-2 to TRBJ1-4; D not certain. The CDR3 sequence is 14 residues long. V was shortened by 5 bases and J by 8 bases, with 15 bases between the two germline ends. Germline CDR1 reads SGHTA; CDR2 reads FQGNSA. The CDR3 sequence is CASSHNRIGEKLFF. The CDR3 bases are TGTGCCAGCAGCCACAACCGGATCGGGGAAAAACTGTTTTTT.

The chain is built from TRBV7-9 and TRBJ2-7; TRBD2 might be the D (7 bases). V shed 5 bases and J shed 5 bases, with 16 bases lying between them. The CDR3 has 14 amino acids. Germline V lookup: CDR1 SEHNR, CDR2 FQNEAQ (reference sequence). CDR3 protein: CASSPPTGTNEQYF. The CDR3 DNA follows: TGTGCCAGCAGCCCTCCTACAGGGACTAACGAGCAGTACTTC. The whole variable domain, filled in from reference TRBV7-9 and TRBJ2-7, reads DTGVSQNPRHKITKRGQNVTFRCDPISEHNRLYWYRQTLGQGPEFLTYFQNEAQLEKSRLLSDRFSAERPKGSFSTLEIQRTEQGDSAMYLCASSPPTGTNEQYFGPGTRLTVT.

This clone was detected only a few times. This chain links TRBV2 with TRBJ1-2, with D hard to call. Trimming took 3 bases from V and 3 from J, leaving 8 bases between them. CDR1 SNHLY and CDR2 FYNNEI come from the germline V gene. The CDR3 totals 13 residues. The CDR3 DNA reads as TGTGCCAGCAGTGAGCAGTTGGACTATGGCTACACCTTC. It translates to CASSEQLDYGYTF.

The V call is TRBV15, the J call TRBJ1-5, with D unresolved. V was trimmed by 7 bases and J by 5 bases, leaving 12 bases between them. The CDR3 has 13 amino acids. In germline, CDR1 is LNHNV, CDR2 YYDKDF (reference sequence). The CDR3 region is CATTRLGDQPQHF. The DNA of the CDR3 is TGTGCCACCACCCGGTTAGGAGATCAGCCCCAGCATTTT.

This chain joins TRBV2 and TRBJ2-2; TRBD2 agrees at 7 bases. This CDR3 has 13 amino acids. J was trimmed by 5 bases and V by 6 bases; bases with no gene match: 3. Looked up from germline, CDR1 is SNHLY and CDR2 is FYNNEI. DNA of the CDR3: TGTGCCAGCAGGCAGGGAGGGACCGGGGAGCTGTTTTTT. Translating gives CASRQGGTGELFF.

With regard to this clone: The junction does not match germline at one end; this may be a read error. At the DNA level, this CDR3 is encoded by other sequences in the same sample as well. The CDR3 here is CASSLRGNTGELFF. The CDR3 DNA reads TGTGCTAGCAGCCTACGCGGGAACACCGGGGAGCTGTTTTTT. V and J are TRBV7-7 and TRBJ2-2; no firm D call. Germline CDR1 reads SSHAT; CDR2 reads FNYEAQ (reference sequence). The CDR3 loop spans 14 amino acids.

The rearrangement links TRBV7-2 to TRBJ2-1; 9 positions match TRBD1. J was trimmed by 9 bases and V by 5 bases; bases with no gene match: 11. The germline CDR1 and CDR2 sequences are SGHTA and FQGNSA. The CDR3 consists of 15 residues. In DNA form, the CDR3 reads TGTGCCAGCAGCAGAACAGGGGGCAATAAAGGTGAGCAGTTCTTC. It translates to CASSRTGGNKGEQFF.

This clone appeared once. The V gene is TRBV19, the J gene TRBJ2-3; D perhaps matches TRBD1 (5 bases). Looked up from germline, CDR1 is LNHDA and CDR2 is SQIVND (reference sequence). The CDR3 has 15 residues. Trimming pared 2 bases from V and 1 base from J, leaving 10 bases between. CDR3: CASSIRAGRTDTQYF. CDR3 nucleotides: TGTGCCAGTAGTATACGAGCAGGGCGCACAGATACGCAGTATTTT. Supplemented by reference TRBV19 and TRBJ2-3, the full variable domain reads DGGITQSPKYLFRKEGQNVTLSCEQNLNHDAMYWYRQDPGQGLRLIYYSQIVNDFQKGDIAEGYSVSREKKESFPLTVTSAQKNPTAFYLCASSIRAGRTDTQYFGPGTRLTVL.

This clone was detected a few times. The V call is TRBV30, the J call TRBJ1-2; D perhaps matches TRBD1 (5 bases). The CDR3 has 16 residues. V shed 5 bases and J shed 3 bases, with 22 bases lying between them. Germline V gene sequence: CDR1 GTSNPN, CDR2 SVGIG (reference sequence). For the CDR3, the DNA is TGTGCCTGGGGCCCTCGAAGGCGGGGCCCCTACTATGGCTACACCTTC. It specifies CAWGPRRRGPYYGYTF.

The chain recombines TRBV10-3 with TRBJ2-3, with 10 nucleotides matching TRBD2. V lost 6 bases to trimming and J lost 4 bases; unmatched junction nucleotides: 7. CDR1 is ENHRY and CDR2 is SYGVKD in the germline V gene. The CDR3 has 15 amino acids. DNA of the CDR3: TGTGCCATCAGGGAGCGGGAGGGCGTTGCAGATACGCAGTATTTT. This gives the protein CAIREREGVADTQYF.

This rearrangement joins TRBV4-3 to TRBJ1-2, with TRBD1 as a possible D gene (6 bases). CDR3 length equals 15 residues. Trimming shortened V by 2 bases and J by 4 bases, and 14 bases separated the two germline ends. Germline loops: CDR1 LGHNA, CDR2 YSLEER. The CDR3 DNA reads TGCGCCAGCAGCCAAACGAAACAGGGATTCTATGGCTACACCTTC. Protein product: CASSQTKQGFYGYTF.

The chain recombines TRBV5-6 with TRBJ2-3; the D gene is possibly TRBD1 (6 bases). The CDR3 is 15 amino acids. V gave up 4 bases and J gave up 2 bases, with 14 bases separating them. The germline V gene encodes CDR1 SGHDT and CDR2 YYEEEE. The CDR3 DNA reads as TGTGCCAGCAGCGCCCGGACAGAGCCCACAGATACGCAGTATTTT. It yields the protein CASSARTEPTDTQYF. Drawing the rest from reference TRBV5-6 and TRBJ2-3, the complete variable domain is DAGVTQSPTHLIKTRGQQVTLRCSPKSGHDTVSWYQQALGQGPQFIFQYYEEEERQRGNFPDRFSGHQFPNYSSELNVNALLLGDSALYLCASSARTEPTDTQYFGPGTRLTVL.

This clone was seen a few times. The chain combines TRBV2 with TRBJ1-5; D gene unclear. Germline values: CDR1 SNHLY, CDR2 FYNNEI. This CDR3 comprises 15 residues. V was pared by 1 base and J by 4 bases, with 11 bases between. In DNA form, the CDR3 reads TGTGCCAGCAGTGAAGGACGATTCGGGAATCAGCCCCAGCATTTT. Amino acids: CASSEGRFGNQPQHF.

J is TRBJ2-1 and V is TRBV7-9; 12 bases agree with TRBD2. The CDR3 totals 16 residues. J lost 2 bases, V lost 5 bases, and 4 bases had no gene match. Germline V CDR1 and CDR2: SEHNR, FQNEAQ (reference sequence). CDR3 sequence reads: CASSPPSGGAYNEQFF. The CDR3 DNA sequence: TGTGCCAGCAGCCCCCCTAGCGGGGGGGCCTACAATGAGCAGTTCTTC. The full variable domain, in which reference TRBV7-9 and TRBJ2-1 provide the parts outside the CDR3, is DTGVSQNPRHKITKRGQNVTFRCDPISEHNRLYWYRQTLGQGPEFLTYFQNEAQLEKSRLLSDRFSAERPKGSFSTLEIQRTEQGDSAMYLCASSPPSGGAYNEQFFGPGTRLTVL.

This clone was found a few times. The rearrangement uses TRBV6-1 and TRBJ1-2, with D possibly being TRBD1 (5 bases). CDR1 and CDR2 (germline): MNHNS, SASEGT. The CDR3 extends over 14 amino acids. Trimming took 3 bases from V and 4 from J, leaving 12 bases between them. The CDR3 region has the DNA TGTGCCAGCAGTGACCTCTGGCAGGGCTATGGCTACACCTTC. The encoded protein is CASSDLWQGYGYTF.

The V gene is TRBV4-1, the J gene TRBJ2-1; D gene ambiguous. The CDR3 spans 15 residues. Germline assignment: CDR1 MGHRA and CDR2 YSYEKL. Deletions cut 0 bases from V and 7 bases from J, with 13 bases between. In DNA, the CDR3 is TGCGCCAGCAGCCAAGATCCACTGGGCCCAAATGAGCAGTTCTTC. It codes for CASSQDPLGPNEQFF.

CDR3 sequence reads: CAISESGSDTQYF. CDR3 bases: TGTGCCATCAGTGAGAGCGGTTCAGATACGCAGTATTTT. The V and J genes are TRBV10-3 and TRBJ2-3; a possible D gene is TRBD2 (5 bases). In germline, CDR1 is ENHRY, CDR2 SYGVKD. V dropped 2 bases and J dropped 4 bases, with 7 bases sitting between them. The CDR3 has 13 amino acids.

The chain links TRBV15 to TRBJ2-7; weak D call: TRBD2 (6 bases). From germline, CDR1 is LNHNV and CDR2 YYDKDF (reference sequence). This CDR3 has 13 amino acids. Trimming took 5 bases from V and 7 from J, leaving 15 bases between them. In DNA, the CDR3 is TGTGCCACCAGCGGCGCACTAGCCCGGGAGCAGTACTTC. This encodes CATSGALAREQYF.

This clone occurred a few times. V usage is TRBV2 and J usage is TRBJ2-1, with D uncertain. Germline CDR1 SNHLY, CDR2 FYNNEI. The CDR3 contains 11 residues. Between the trimmed V and J ends, which lost 7 bases and 7 bases, there was a span of 8 bases. The CDR3 reads CASNRVNEQFF. For the CDR3, the DNA is TGTGCCAGCAACAGAGTGAATGAGCAGTTCTTC.